This T cell receptor beta chain came from a study of CD8+CD57+ T cells in acquired aplastic anemia. A note on this clonotype: This CDR3 fails to terminate in the conserved phenylalanine or tryptophan, so it likely reflects a read error. Because the CDR3's place on the DNA is in doubt, the DNA is left out and the CDR3 is given as listed by TCRdb.

Researchers used genomic DNA as the template to profile TCR beta VDJ and CDR3. MiXCR was run by TCRdb on the reads, yielding one entry per CDR3 protein. The table includes around 400,000 distinct CDR3 sequences, just under 70% detected once. Inclusive of both ends, the CDR3 amounts to 12 amino acids. CDR1 is SGHVS, CDR2 FNYEAQ, per germline. The clonotype originates from a human donor in good health, serving as a control. This rearrangement joins TRBV7-6 to TRBJ2-5; whether TRBD1, the table's D call, matches the DNA was not checked. The material sequenced was sorted CD4+, CD8+, or CD8+CD57+ T cells (not recorded which) from PBMCs. The CDR3 loop is CASQGGTDTQYC.